One and the same sample provided the 7 T cell receptor beta chains below, sequenced in a study of early T cells in non-severe SARS-CoV-2 infection. TCRdb analysed the 5' RACE reads with MiXCR anew, one entry per CDR3 protein. Here the sample spans some 91,000 distinct CDR3 sequences, about 13% being singletons. The sequencing input was whole blood. The receptors were sampled from an adult who was a healthcare worker with PCR-confirmed SARS-CoV-2 infection or an uninfected control (not recorded which).

This clonotype occurred a few times. The chain combines TRBV15 with TRBJ2-7; 7 bases are shared with TRBD1. Unmatched junction bases numbered 5, after V lost 1 base and J lost 2 bases. Germline V gene data show CDR1 as LNHNV and CDR2 as YYDKDF (reference sequence). There are 15 residues in the CDR3. CDR3 nucleotides: TGTGCCACCAGCAGAGGGGGGACAGTCACCTACGAGCAGTACTTC. This codes for CATSRGGTVTYEQYF.

This clonotype was detected many times. V and J are TRBV4-2 and TRBJ2-5; 12 bases are a match to TRBD2. This CDR3 is built from 16 residues. Germline lookup yields CDR1 LGHNA and CDR2 YNFKEQ. V was clipped by 4 bases and J by 1 base; unmatched bases: 4. CDR3 sequence: CASSPRLAGAQETQYF. In nucleotides, the CDR3 is TGTGCCAGCAGCCCCCGACTAGCGGGGGCCCAAGAGACCCAGTACTTC.

In its sample, this clonotype was seen many times. The V gene is TRBV29-1, the J gene TRBJ2-7; D possibly corresponds to TRBD1 (6 bases). This CDR3 has 12 amino acids. Looked up from germline, CDR1 is SQVTM and CDR2 is ANQGSEA. The V end lost 1 base, the J end lost 2 bases, and 6 bases lay between the germline ends. In nucleotides, the CDR3 is TGCAGCGTTGAAGGGGACACCTACGAGCAGTACTTC. It codes for CSVEGDTYEQYF.

The chain employs TRBV28 and TRBJ1-1; D perhaps matches TRBD1 (5 bases). The V and J ends lost 5 bases and 4 bases respectively, with 14 bases between them. Per the germline V gene, CDR1 is MDHEN and CDR2 is SYDVKM. This CDR3 region has 14 residues. The CDR3 here is CASSGRVEGTEAFF. In DNA form, the CDR3 reads TGTGCCAGCAGTGGCAGGGTCGAGGGCACTGAAGCTTTCTTT.

At least ten counts were recorded for this clonotype. The V gene is TRBV28, the J gene TRBJ2-1, with D possibly matching TRBD2 (5 bases). Looked up from germline, CDR1 is MDHEN and CDR2 is SYDVKM. The V and J ends lost 6 bases and 6 bases respectively, with 18 bases between them. This CDR3 comprises 15 residues. CDR3 region: CASSIETPDFNEQFF. CDR3 coding DNA: TGTGCCAGCAGCATCGAGACCCCGGACTTCAATGAGCAGTTCTTC.

This clonotype was observed at least ten times. V and J are TRBV5-1 and TRBJ2-2, with D possibly being TRBD1 (6 bases). Per the germline V gene, CDR1 is SGHRS and CDR2 is YFSETQ. V lost 0 bases and J 4 bases, leaving 10 bases between the germline ends. The CDR3 has 15 amino acids. The CDR3 is CASSLAGTSTGELFF. The DNA for the CDR3 is TGCGCCAGCAGCTTGGCCGGGACAAGCACCGGGGAGCTGTTTTTT. Full variable domain (remainder filled in from reference TRBV5-1 and TRBJ2-2): KAGVTQTPRYLIKTRGQQVTLSCSPISGHRSVSWYQQTPGQGLQFLFEYFSETQRNKGNFPGRFSGRQFSNSRSEMNVSTLELGDSALYLCASSLAGTSTGELFFGEGSRLTVL.

This clonotype was seen a few times. This sequence joins TRBV27 and TRBJ2-1; no definite D call. There are 15 residues in the CDR3. In germline, CDR1 is MNHEY, CDR2 SMNVEV (reference sequence). The V end was cut by 0 bases, the J end by 6 bases, with 12 bases between. The CDR3 reads CASSLSHTVRNEQFF. CDR3 nucleotides: TGTGCCAGCAGTTTATCTCACACTGTTCGCAATGAGCAGTTCTTC.